A single sample gave rise to the 9 T cell receptor beta chains below, sequenced in a study of shared clonotypes between healthy human individuals. Using immunoSEQ multiplex PCR, the repertoire was profiled, and TCRdb retains in-frame clones only, with some absent. The sample includes approximately 530,000 clones, approximately 95% seen only once; the top ten take nearly 0.065%. Source material: naive CD4+ T cells sorted from blood. Subset indicated: CD45RA+ positively selected. The receptors were gathered from a woman in her 30s in good health.

This clone appeared a few times. This chain links TRBV28 with TRBJ1-5; perhaps TRBD1 as D (5 bases). The ends were cut back, 6 bases at V and 7 bases at J, with 16 bases in the middle. This CDR3 spans 14 amino acids. Germline loops: CDR1 MDHEN, CDR2 SYDVKM. The DNA of the CDR3 is TGTGCCAGCAGCCACGCATGGGGCAGCCAGCCCCAGCATTTT. Its protein product is CASSHAWGSQPQHF.

This clone was detected once. The chain employs TRBV29-1 and TRBJ1-4; D remains ambiguous. Germline V lookup: CDR1 SQVTM, CDR2 ANQGSEA. Trimming removed 7 bases from V and 6 bases from J, with 18 bases in between. CDR3 length: 14 amino acids. The CDR3 reads CSAGENPWDEKLFF. DNA of the CDR3: TGCAGCGCCGGAGAGAACCCGTGGGATGAAAAACTGTTTTTT.

The chain carries TRBV5-1 and TRBJ2-5; D perhaps matches TRBD1 (5 bases). Between the trimmed V and J ends, which lost 0 bases and 1 base, there was a span of 13 bases. Germline V lookup: CDR1 SGHRS, CDR2 YFSETQ. CDR3 length: 16 amino acids. CDR3: CASSLASTAPQETQYF. The CDR3 DNA sequence: TGCGCCAGCAGCTTGGCCTCGACAGCTCCCCAAGAGACCCAGTACTTC. Combining the CDR3 with reference TRBV5-1 and TRBJ2-5 gives the whole variable domain KAGVTQTPRYLIKTRGQQVTLSCSPISGHRSVSWYQQTPGQGLQFLFEYFSETQRNKGNFPGRFSGRQFSNSRSEMNVSTLELGDSALYLCASSLASTAPQETQYFGPGTRLLVL.

In this sample, this clone turned up once. This chain joins TRBV15 and TRBJ2-7; 10 bases line up with TRBD2. Germline loops: CDR1 LNHNV, CDR2 YYDKDF (reference sequence). CDR3 size: 16 residues. With V trimmed by 8 bases and J by 5 bases, 15 bases remained unmatched. CDR3 residues: CATGPGLIAGGNEQYF. CDR3 nucleotide sequence: TGTGCCACCGGCCCTGGACTTATAGCGGGAGGCAACGAGCAGTACTTC. The entire variable domain, with the rest obtained from reference TRBV15 and TRBJ2-7, is as follows: DAMVIQNPRYQVTQFGKPVTLSCSQTLNHNVMYWYQQKSSQAPKLLFHYYDKDFNNEADTPDNFQSRRPNTSFCFLDIRSPGLGDTAMYLCATGPGLIAGGNEQYFGPGTRLTVT.

The chain joins TRBV28 to TRBJ2-7; D is possibly TRBD1 (7 bases). Germline-derived CDR1 and CDR2 are MDHEN and SYDVKM. The CDR3 contains 15 residues. Trimming removed 3 bases at V and 6 bases at J, with 18 bases between. The CDR3 spells CASSLSQGTFFEQYF. CDR3 coding DNA: TGTGCCAGCAGTTTGTCACAGGGGACTTTTTTCGAGCAGTACTTC.

This clone was seen once. This chain links TRBV7-8 with TRBJ2-7; D gene ambiguous. Trimming stripped 5 bases from V and 4 bases from J, with 9 bases between. The CDR3 runs to 12 residues. The V gene's germline CDR1 is SGHVS and CDR2 FQNEAQ. The CDR3 nucleotides are TGTGCCAGCAGCCTCACCGGTTACGAGCAGTACTTC. The encoded protein is CASSLTGYEQYF. Full variable domain (outside the CDR3, taken from reference TRBV7-8 and TRBJ2-7): GAGVSQSPRYKVAKRGQDVALRCDPISGHVSLFWYQQALGQGPEFLTYFQNEAQLDKSGLPSDRFFAERPEGSVSTLKIQRTQQEDSAVYLCASSLTGYEQYFGPGTRLTVT.

The chain has TRBV28 and TRBJ2-7; D may be TRBD1 or TRBD2 (6 bases each). This CDR3 is built from 14 residues. Germline-derived CDR1 and CDR2 are MDHEN and SYDVKM. The V gene lost 5 bases and the J gene lost 2 bases, with 13 bases spanning the gap. The CDR3 DNA reads TGTGCCAGCAGTCGAGGAGGGGGTCCCTACGAGCAGTACTTC. This gives the protein CASSRGGGPYEQYF.

The chain employs TRBV19 and TRBJ1-3; weak D call: TRBD1 (6 bases). The CDR3 covers 14 residues. Germline CDR1 reads LNHDA; CDR2 reads SQIVND (reference sequence). The V end lost 6 bases, the J end lost 4 bases, and 13 bases lay between the germline ends. CDR3 residues: CASSVTGPGNTIYF. In DNA, the CDR3 is TGTGCCAGTAGCGTCACAGGGCCAGGAAACACCATATATTTT.

The rearrangement joins TRBV7-6 to TRBJ2-5; D may be TRBD1 (8 bases). Trimming removed 5 bases at V and 0 bases at J, with 19 bases between. This CDR3 spans 17 amino acids. Per the germline V gene, CDR1 is SGHVS and CDR2 is FNYEAQ. The CDR3 coding sequence is TGTGCCAGCAGCCCTGGACAGGGAGGGACAAACCAAGAGACCCAGTACTTC. Translating gives CASSPGQGGTNQETQYF.